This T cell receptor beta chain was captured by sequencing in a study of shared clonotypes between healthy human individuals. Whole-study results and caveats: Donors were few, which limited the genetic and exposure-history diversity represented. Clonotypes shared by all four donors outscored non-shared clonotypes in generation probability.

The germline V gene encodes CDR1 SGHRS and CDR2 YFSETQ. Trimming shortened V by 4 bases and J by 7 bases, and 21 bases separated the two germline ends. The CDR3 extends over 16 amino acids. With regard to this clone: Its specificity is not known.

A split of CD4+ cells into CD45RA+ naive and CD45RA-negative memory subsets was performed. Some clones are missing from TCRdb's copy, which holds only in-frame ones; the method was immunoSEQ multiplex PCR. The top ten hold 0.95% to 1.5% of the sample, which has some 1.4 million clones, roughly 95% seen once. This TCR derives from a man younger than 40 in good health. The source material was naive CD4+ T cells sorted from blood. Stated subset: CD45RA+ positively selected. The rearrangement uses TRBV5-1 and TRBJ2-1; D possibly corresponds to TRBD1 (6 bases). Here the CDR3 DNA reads TGCGCCAGCAGCGCCCGGGGACAACTCCTTGGGAATGAGCAGTTCTTC. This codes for CASSARGQLLGNEQFF.